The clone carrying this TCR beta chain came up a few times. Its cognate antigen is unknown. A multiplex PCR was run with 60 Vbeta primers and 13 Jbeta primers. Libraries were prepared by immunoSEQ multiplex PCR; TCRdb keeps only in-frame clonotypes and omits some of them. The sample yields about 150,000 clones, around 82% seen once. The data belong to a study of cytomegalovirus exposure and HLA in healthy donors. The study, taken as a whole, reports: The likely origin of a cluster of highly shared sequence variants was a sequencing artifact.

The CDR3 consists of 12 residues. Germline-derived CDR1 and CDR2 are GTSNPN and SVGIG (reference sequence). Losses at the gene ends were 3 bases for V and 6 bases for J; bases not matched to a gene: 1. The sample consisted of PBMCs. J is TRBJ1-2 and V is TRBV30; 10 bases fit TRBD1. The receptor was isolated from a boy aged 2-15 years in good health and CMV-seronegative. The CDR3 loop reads CAWSGTGDGYTF. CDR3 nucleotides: TGTGCCTGGAGCGGGACAGGGGATGGCTACACCTTC. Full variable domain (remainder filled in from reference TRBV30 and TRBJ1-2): SQTIHQWPATLVQPVGSPLSLECTVEGTSNPNLYWYRQAAGRGLQLLFYSVGIGQISSEVPQNLSASRPQDRQFILSSKKLLLSDSGFYLCAWSGTGDGYTFGSGTRLTVV.